This is a list of T cell receptor beta chains from one sample in a study of T cells after yellow fever vaccination. TCRdb recomputed calls from the 5' RACE reads with MiXCR, one row per CDR3 protein. The repertoire includes some 320,000 distinct CDR3 sequences, approximately 4.5% of them detected once, and around 19% sits in the top ten. Sequenced here: PBMCs, sampled 15 days after the yellow fever booster vaccination. All receptors come from a man between 18 and 35 years old who received the YFV17D yellow fever vaccine. Each CDR3 is given with its conserved first and last residue.

CDR3 length	V gene	J gene	CDR3 protein
15	TRBV5-1	TRBJ2-3	CASSLPVGSTDTQYF
15	TRBV4-1	TRBJ2-5	CASNRDRGPQETQYF
11	TRBV2	TRBJ1-1	CASSEGTEAFF
15	TRBV4-3	TRBJ2-3	CASSQDFESTDTQYF
12	TRBV12-3/TRBV12-4	TRBJ1-6	CASSLADSPLHF
14	TRBV11-2	TRBJ1-2	CASSPVGLWYGYTF
15	TRBV6-6	TRBJ1-2	CASSYPGQLNYGYTF
16	TRBV7-2	TRBJ1-3	CASSRQGLLSGNTIYF
15	TRBV5-1	TRBJ2-7	CASSLSGATTYEQYF
16	TRBV10-3	TRBJ1-3	CAIRDLDRSSGNTIYF
11	TRBV5-6	TRBJ1-4	CASSIGGSVFF
16	TRBV1	TRBJ1-5	CTSSQEGREGRQPQHF
16	TRBV5-1	TRBJ2-3	CASSTSGQGISDTQYF
15	TRBV20-1	TRBJ1-4	CSAREGRAVNEKLFF
12	TRBV25-1	TRBJ1-2	CASSESPQGYTF
12	TRBV19	TRBJ2-3	CASGGAWDTQYF
15	TRBV5-1	TRBJ1-1	CASSLGTTVNTEAFF
14	TRBV6-1	TRBJ1-5	CASLAGHSNQPQHF
18	TRBV4-1	TRBJ2-3	CASSQGAQRGRSTDTQYF
13	TRBV2	TRBJ1-6	CASSEEGDSPLHF
16	TRBV5-1	TRBJ2-3	CASSQGPSSPGDTQYF
13	TRBV5-1	TRBJ2-7	CASSPGRTYEQYF
15	TRBV5-6	TRBJ2-7	CASSWGPVDSYEQYF
15	TRBV6-5	TRBJ2-2	CASSDRGPDTGELFF
15	TRBV5-6	TRBJ2-7	CASSFFRALSYEQYF
14	TRBV7-2	TRBJ1-1	CASSFQQGRAEAFF
14	TRBV6-2/TRBV6-3	TRBJ2-1	CASSEDSRFSTQFF
16	TRBV5-4	TRBJ2-2	CASSLDGTSDQRELFF
15	TRBV4-3	TRBJ2-3	CASSQGQGGLVTQYF
16	TRBV5-1	TRBJ2-1	CASSLEVPVSYNEQFF
17	TRBV2	TRBJ2-5	CASADFGRGVVKETQYF
15	TRBV10-2	TRBJ2-3	CASSDRPWYGDTQYF
12	TRBV10-3	TRBJ2-3	CAIGTSTDTQYF
16	TRBV10-3	TRBJ2-5	CAISANQGLAKETQYF
13	TRBV4-2	TRBJ2-3	CASSQNDLDTQYF
15	TRBV2	TRBJ2-1	CASSDPLAGDNEQFF
19	TRBV7-2	TRBJ2-5	CASSLVPFQRGERGETQYF
15	TRBV30	TRBJ2-1	CAWSVSAGGHNEQFF
12	TRBV10-3	TRBJ1-2	CAISGGFYGYTF
15	TRBV3-1	TRBJ2-7	CASSLRGGASYEQYF
13	TRBV29-1	TRBJ2-1	CSVDRTGGIEQFF